This TCR beta chain was captured by sequencing in a study of Ad26.COV2.S vaccination and SARS-CoV-2 variants. The wider study: Into the muscle, Ad26.COV2.S was dosed once or twice, 56 days apart.

The study's findings and limits: Ad26.COV2.S recipients had broader spike-specific TCRs (P = 0.0014).

The data were produced by immunoSEQ multiplex PCR, yet TCRdb's version contains in-frame clones alone and is incomplete. The sample holds about 440,000 clones, 70% to 90% seen once. V lost 6 bases and J lost 0, with 14 bases in between. Germline loops: CDR1 MDHEN, CDR2 SYDVKM. The CDR3 loop spans 15 amino acids. A note on this clone: Its target is not known.

Treatment meaning: 19 received Ad26.COV2.S at low or high dose, single or two shots; 5 received placebo; per-sample allocation not given. Collection of the samples took place on day 63 after the first injection of vaccine or placebo. Spike of the Wuhan-strain SARS-CoV-2 was expressed by an Ad26 vector, which formed the vaccine. This receptor was taken from a person aged 18-60 years who received the Ad26.COV2.S COVID-19 vaccine or a placebo. The chain uses TRBV28 and TRBJ1-2, with D perhaps matching TRBD1 (5 bases). This specimen consisted of peripheral blood, obtained in a trial of Ad26.COV2.S vaccine versus placebo. In DNA form, the CDR3 reads TGTGCCAGCAGGAATGGGGACGGGTCTAACTATGGCTACACCTTC. Encoded protein: CASRNGDGSNYGYTF.